A single sample is the source of the 17 T cell receptor beta chains below, sequenced in a study of molecular identifiers for immune sequencing clone quantification. One entry per CDR3 protein results from TCRdb running MiXCR on the PCR reads. The sample has roughly 93,000 distinct CDR3 sequences; 15% to 20% are singletons. Sequenced sample: naive CD8+ T cells from blood, with Jurkat cell RNA spiked in. Subset: FACS-sorted CD8+CD4-CCR7+CD45RA+ naive T cells. Every receptor here comes from a human donor in good health. Some libraries in this study had Jurkat cell RNA spiked in.

The chain is built from TRBV7-9 and TRBJ2-3; D is undetermined. This CDR3 is built from 15 residues. V was pared by 4 bases and J by 9 bases, with 20 bases between. CDR1 and CDR2 from the germline V gene are SEHNR and FQNEAQ (reference sequence). The CDR3, as DNA: TGTGCCAGCAGCTGCCACTCTCCAGAAACGTGCACGCAGTATTTT. Its protein is CASSCHSPETCTQYF.

This clonotype showed up many times. This chain connects TRBV11-2 to TRBJ1-1; no clear D. The V gene's germline CDR1 is SGHAT and CDR2 FQNNGV. The CDR3 spans 11 residues. V lost 7 bases, J lost 1 base, and 4 bases lay in between. In DNA form, the CDR3 reads TGTGCCAGCACGAGGAACACTGAAGCTTTCTTT. It is translated as CASTRNTEAFF.

At least ten counts were recorded for this clonotype. The chain couples TRBV6-5 to TRBJ1-5; possibly TRBD1 for D (6 bases). There are 14 residues in the CDR3. Trimming left V 0 bases short and J 6 bases short, with 9 bases between. Germline values: CDR1 MNHEY, CDR2 SVGAGI. The DNA of the CDR3 is TGTGCCAGCAGTTACTCTCCGGGGGCTCAGCCCCAGCATTTT. Amino acid sequence: CASSYSPGAQPQHF.

This clonotype has a count of ten or more. The chain is built from TRBV6-2 or TRBV6-3 and TRBJ2-7, with D unresolved. With 0 bases removed from V and 3 bases from J, the gap between germline ends came to 9 bases. Germline assignment: CDR1 MNHEY and CDR2 SVGEGT. The CDR3 is 14 amino acids. The CDR3 here is CASSYSIRGYEQYF. The CDR3, as DNA: TGTGCCAGCAGTTACTCGATTCGAGGCTACGAGCAGTACTTC.

This sequence joins TRBV12-5 and TRBJ1-5; D is unresolved. CDR1 and CDR2 from the germline V gene are LGHNT and FRNRAP. The CDR3 is 14 residues long. Deletions cut 4 bases from V and 1 base from J, with 8 bases between. CDR3 nucleotide sequence: TGTGCTAGTGGTTCCCTGGGGAGCAATCAGCCCCAGCATTTT. Its translation is CASGSLGSNQPQHF.

This clonotype has at least ten counts. The rearrangement links TRBV7-9 to TRBJ2-1, with a tentative D call TRBD2 (6 bases). The ends were cut back, 2 bases at V and 8 bases at J, with 22 bases in the middle. The CDR3 length is 17 residues. Germline V CDR1 and CDR2: SEHNR, FQNEAQ (reference sequence). The CDR3 DNA reads as TGTGCCAGCAGCTTAACCTCGCGGGGCGCTGGGCGGGATGAGCAGTTCTTC. Translating it yields CASSLTSRGAGRDEQFF.

This clonotype was picked up a small number of times. This chain links TRBV9 with TRBJ1-1; D not resolved. The CDR3 loop spans 15 amino acids. V was trimmed by 0 bases and J by 1 base, leaving 10 bases between them. Looked up from germline, CDR1 is SGDLS and CDR2 is YYNGEE. The CDR3 reads CASSVARDGNTEAFF. CDR3 DNA sequence: TGTGCCAGCAGCGTAGCAAGAGACGGGAACACTGAAGCTTTCTTT.

In its sample, this clonotype was seen many times. The V gene is TRBV5-4, the J gene TRBJ2-5, with 12 bases matching TRBD2. Germline V gene sequence: CDR1 SGHNT, CDR2 YYREEE (reference sequence). V gave up 4 bases and J gave up 2 bases; unmatched junction bases: 12. CDR3 size: 18 residues. The CDR3 region has the DNA TGTGCCAGCAGCCCGAAAACGGGGACTAGCGGGTATCAAGAGACCCAGTACTTC. Translating it yields CASSPKTGTSGYQETQYF.

This clonotype was detected many times. The chain joins TRBV6-2 or TRBV6-3 to TRBJ2-7; 7 bases fit TRBD2. In germline, CDR1 is MNHEY, CDR2 SVGEGT. The CDR3 totals 15 residues. Trimming at V came to 7 bases and at J to 6 bases, leaving 15 bases not matched to a gene. The CDR3 region is CASTAGVPTTGEQYF. The CDR3 DNA reads as TGTGCCAGCACCGCGGGGGTCCCTACTACGGGCGAGCAGTACTTC.

In this sample, this clonotype turned up many times. The V and J genes are TRBV28 and TRBJ2-7; D might be TRBD1 or TRBD2, each matching 5 bases. The CDR3 is 15 residues long. Germline values: CDR1 MDHEN, CDR2 SYDVKM. Deletions cut 6 bases from V and 7 bases from J, with 22 bases between. The CDR3 sequence: CASSHRRDGQGEQYF. CDR3 sequence (DNA): TGTGCCAGCAGCCACCGCCGGGACGGTCAGGGAGAGCAGTACTTC.

The J gene is TRBJ1-5, the V gene TRBV6-2 or TRBV6-3; a weak D match, TRBD1 (6 bases). Germline V gene data show CDR1 as MNHEY and CDR2 as SVGEGT. There are 16 residues in the CDR3. Trimming stripped 8 bases from V and 5 bases from J, with 22 bases between. This CDR3 reads CASPFWDIFRYQPQHF. The CDR3 DNA follows: TGTGCCAGCCCCTTTTGGGACATTTTTAGGTATCAGCCCCAGCATTTT.

Many counts were recorded for this clonotype. The J gene is TRBJ2-2, the V gene TRBV29-1; 7 bases fit TRBD2. The junction had 7 bases not matched to a gene; V was cut back by 4 bases and J by 2 bases. Germline values: CDR1 SQVTM, CDR2 ANQGSEA. This CDR3 is 15 amino acids long. The CDR3: CSVGGLAVNTGELFF. As DNA, the CDR3 is TGCAGCGTTGGGGGTCTAGCGGTTAACACCGGGGAGCTGTTTTTT.

At least ten counts were recorded for this clonotype. The V gene is TRBV5-1, the J gene TRBJ2-5, with unresolved D. V lost 3 bases and J 3 bases, leaving 12 bases between the germline ends. Germline V gene sequence: CDR1 SGHRS, CDR2 YFSETQ. The CDR3 is 14 residues long. The CDR3 DNA reads TGCGCCAGCAGCTCCAGTGCCCTTGAAGAGACCCAGTACTTC. Its protein is CASSSSALEETQYF.

This clonotype occurred many times. This chain links TRBV11-2 with TRBJ2-3; no clear D gene. The CDR3 consists of 14 residues. Trimming removed 3 bases at V and 2 bases at J, with 9 bases between. The V gene's germline CDR1 is SGHAT and CDR2 FQNNGV. CDR3 DNA: TGTGCCAGCAGCTTTTCGGCAGTCACAGATACGCAGTATTTT. It is translated as CASSFSAVTDTQYF.

Notes on this clonotype: A read error may explain this, as a much larger clone is one base away. CDR3 nucleotides: TGTGCCAGCAGTTTAGGGGGGCTTCTACATTACGAGCAGTACTTC. Translated, it gives CASSLGGLLHYEQYF. The rearrangement joins TRBV28 to TRBJ2-7; TRBD1 or TRBD2 may be the D gene (6 bases each). Between the trimmed V and J ends, which lost 2 bases and 4 bases, there was a span of 15 bases. This CDR3 region has 15 residues. Germline CDR1 reads MDHEN; CDR2 reads SYDVKM.

This clonotype was counted ten times or more. The chain employs TRBV18 and TRBJ2-4; D is perhaps TRBD1 (6 bases). This CDR3 spans 17 amino acids. Between the trimmed V and J ends, which lost 3 bases and 0 bases, there was a span of 15 bases. Germline V gene data show CDR1 as KGHSH and CDR2 as LQKENI. This CDR3 reads CASSPEGGAIAKNIQYF. The CDR3 region has the DNA TGTGCCAGCTCACCCGAAGGGGGAGCGATAGCCAAAAACATTCAGTACTTC.

This clonotype was observed at least ten times. The rearrangement joins TRBV4-3 to TRBJ2-7; 11 bases match TRBD2. The CDR3 loop spans 16 amino acids. Trimming cost V 3 bases and J 6 bases; bases outside gene matches: 10. The germline CDR1 and CDR2 sequences are LGHNA and YSLEER. The CDR3 protein is CASSQDLAGGLGEQYF. CDR3 nucleotide sequence: TGCGCCAGCAGCCAGGATCTAGCGGGAGGTTTAGGCGAGCAGTACTTC.